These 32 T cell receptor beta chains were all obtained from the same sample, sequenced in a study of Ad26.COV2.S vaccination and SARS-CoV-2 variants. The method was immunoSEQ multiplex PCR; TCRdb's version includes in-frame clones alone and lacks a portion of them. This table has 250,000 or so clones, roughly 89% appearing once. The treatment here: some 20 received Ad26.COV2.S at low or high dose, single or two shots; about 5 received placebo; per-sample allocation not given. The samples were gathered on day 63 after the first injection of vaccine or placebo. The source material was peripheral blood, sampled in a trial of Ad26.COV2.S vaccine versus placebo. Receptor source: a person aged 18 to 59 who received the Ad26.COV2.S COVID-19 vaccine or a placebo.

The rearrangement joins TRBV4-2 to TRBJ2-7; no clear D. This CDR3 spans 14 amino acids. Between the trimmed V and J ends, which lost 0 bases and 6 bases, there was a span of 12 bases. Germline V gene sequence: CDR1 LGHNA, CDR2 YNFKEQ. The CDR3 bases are TGTGCCAGCAGCCAAGATAGGCAGCCTTCCGAGCAGTACGTC. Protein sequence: CASSQDRQPSEQYV.

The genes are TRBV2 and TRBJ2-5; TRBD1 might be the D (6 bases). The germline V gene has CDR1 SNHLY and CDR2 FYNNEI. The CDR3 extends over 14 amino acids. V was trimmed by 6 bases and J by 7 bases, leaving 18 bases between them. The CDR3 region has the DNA TGTGCCAGCAGCGTTACAGGGAACATGGGGACCCAGTACTTC. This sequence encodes CASSVTGNMGTQYF.

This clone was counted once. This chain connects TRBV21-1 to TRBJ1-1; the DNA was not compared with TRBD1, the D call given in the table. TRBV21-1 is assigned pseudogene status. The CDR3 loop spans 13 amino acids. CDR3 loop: CASSKTGNTEAFF. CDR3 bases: TGTGCTAGCAGCAAGACAGGGAACACTGAAGCTTTCTTT.

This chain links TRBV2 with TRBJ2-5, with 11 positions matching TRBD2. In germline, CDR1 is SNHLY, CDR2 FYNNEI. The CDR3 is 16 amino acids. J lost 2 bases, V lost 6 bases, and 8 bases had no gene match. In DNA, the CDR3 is TGTGCCAGCAGCAAAAATAGACTAGCGGGACAAGAGACCCAGTACTTC. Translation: CASSKNRLAGQETQYF.

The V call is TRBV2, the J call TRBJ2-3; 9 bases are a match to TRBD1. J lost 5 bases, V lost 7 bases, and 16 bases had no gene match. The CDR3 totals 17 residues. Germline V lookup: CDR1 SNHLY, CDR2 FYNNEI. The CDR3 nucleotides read TGTGCCAGCATTCTTTCCCCCCCTAGGACAGGGGTAGATACGCAGTATTTT. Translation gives CASILSPPRTGVDTQYF.

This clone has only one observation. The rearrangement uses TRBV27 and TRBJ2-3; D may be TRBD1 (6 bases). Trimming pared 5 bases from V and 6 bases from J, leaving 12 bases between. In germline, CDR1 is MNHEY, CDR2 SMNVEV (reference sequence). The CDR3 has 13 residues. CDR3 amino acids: CASSGQLADTQYF. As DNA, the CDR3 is TGTGCCAGCAGTGGACAGTTGGCGGATACGCAGTATTTT.

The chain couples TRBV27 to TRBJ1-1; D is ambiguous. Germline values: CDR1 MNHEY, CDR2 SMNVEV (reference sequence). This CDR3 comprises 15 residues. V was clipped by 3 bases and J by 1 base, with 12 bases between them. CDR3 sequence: CASSFMGWGNTEAFF. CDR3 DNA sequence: TGTGCCAGCAGTTTTATGGGGTGGGGGAACACTGAAGCTTTCTTT.

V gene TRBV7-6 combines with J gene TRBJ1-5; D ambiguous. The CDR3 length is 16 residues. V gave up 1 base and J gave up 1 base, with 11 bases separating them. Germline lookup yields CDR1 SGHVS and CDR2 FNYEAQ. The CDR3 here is CASSLEEAGSNQPQHF. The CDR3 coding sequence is TGTGCCAGCAGCTTAGAGGAGGCAGGAAGCAATCAGCCCCAGCATTTT.

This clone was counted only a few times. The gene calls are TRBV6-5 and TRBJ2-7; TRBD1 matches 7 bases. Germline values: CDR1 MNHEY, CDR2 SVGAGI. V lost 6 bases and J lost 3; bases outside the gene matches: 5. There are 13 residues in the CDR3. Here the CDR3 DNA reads TGTGCCAGCAGAAAACGACAGGGCTACGAGCAGTACGTC. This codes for CASRKRQGYEQYV.

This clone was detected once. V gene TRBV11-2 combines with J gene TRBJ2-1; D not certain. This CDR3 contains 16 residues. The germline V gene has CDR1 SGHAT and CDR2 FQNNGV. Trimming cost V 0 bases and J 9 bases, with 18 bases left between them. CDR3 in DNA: TGTGCCAGCAGCTTAGATGGGTGGTTAGCTCTTAGTGAGCAGTTCTTC. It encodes CASSLDGWLALSEQFF.

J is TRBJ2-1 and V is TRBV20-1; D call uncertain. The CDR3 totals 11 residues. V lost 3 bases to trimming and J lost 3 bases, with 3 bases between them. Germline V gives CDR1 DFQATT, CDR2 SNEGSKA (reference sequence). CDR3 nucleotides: TGCAGTGCTAGTAACTACAATGAGCAGTTCTTC. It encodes CSASNYNEQFF.

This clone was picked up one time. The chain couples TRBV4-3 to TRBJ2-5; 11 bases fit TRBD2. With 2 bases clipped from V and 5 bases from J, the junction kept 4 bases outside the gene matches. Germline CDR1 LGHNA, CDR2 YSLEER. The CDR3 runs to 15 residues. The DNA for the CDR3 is TGCGCCAGCAGCCAAACTAGCGGGGGCCTTGAGACCCAGTACTTC. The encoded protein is CASSQTSGGLETQYF.

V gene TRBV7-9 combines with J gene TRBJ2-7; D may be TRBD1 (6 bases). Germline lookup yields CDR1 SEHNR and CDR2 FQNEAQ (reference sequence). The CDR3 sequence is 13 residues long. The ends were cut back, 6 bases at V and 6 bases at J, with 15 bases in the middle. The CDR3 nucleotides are TGTGCCAGCAGGTCTGGACAGTTGATCGAGCAGTACTTC. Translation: CASRSGQLIEQYF.

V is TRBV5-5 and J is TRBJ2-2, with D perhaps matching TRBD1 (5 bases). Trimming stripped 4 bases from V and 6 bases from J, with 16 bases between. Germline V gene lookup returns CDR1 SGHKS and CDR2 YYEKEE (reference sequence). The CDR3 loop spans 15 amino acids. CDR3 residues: CASSREQVPAGELFF. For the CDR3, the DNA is TGTGCCAGCAGCCGCGAACAGGTCCCTGCCGGGGAGCTGTTTTTT.

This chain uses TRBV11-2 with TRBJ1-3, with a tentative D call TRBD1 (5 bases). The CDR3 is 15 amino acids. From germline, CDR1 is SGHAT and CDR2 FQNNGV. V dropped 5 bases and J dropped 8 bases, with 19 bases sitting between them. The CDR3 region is CASSPRGTPGYTIYF. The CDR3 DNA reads TGTGCCAGCAGCCCCCGAGGGACGCCGGGGTACACCATATATTTT. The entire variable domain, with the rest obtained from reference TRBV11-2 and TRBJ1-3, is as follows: EAGVAQSPRYKIIEKRQSVAFWCNPISGHATLYWYQQILGQGPKLLIQFQNNGVVDDSQLPKDRFSAERLKGVDSTLKIQPAKLEDSAVYLCASSPRGTPGYTIYFGEGSWLTVV.

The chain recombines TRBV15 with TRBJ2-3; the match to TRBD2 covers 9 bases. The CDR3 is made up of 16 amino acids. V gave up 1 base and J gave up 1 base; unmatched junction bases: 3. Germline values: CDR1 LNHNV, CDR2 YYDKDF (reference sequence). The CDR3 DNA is TGTGCCACCAGCAGAGGGCCTAGCGGGGGCACAGATACGCAGTATTTT. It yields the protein CATSRGPSGGTDTQYF.

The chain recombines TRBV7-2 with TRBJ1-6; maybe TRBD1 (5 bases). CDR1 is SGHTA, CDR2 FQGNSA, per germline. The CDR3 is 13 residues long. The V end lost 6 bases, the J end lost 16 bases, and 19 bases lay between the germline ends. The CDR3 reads CASSPRGTRSLHF. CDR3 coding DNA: TGTGCCAGCAGTCCTCGGGGGACCCGGTCGCTCCACTTT.

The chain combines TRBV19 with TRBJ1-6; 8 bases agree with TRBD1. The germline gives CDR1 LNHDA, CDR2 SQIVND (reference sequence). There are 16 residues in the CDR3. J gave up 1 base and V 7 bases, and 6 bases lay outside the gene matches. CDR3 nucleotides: TGTGCCAGTAATTCAGGGGGCTCATCCTATAATTCACCCCTCCACTTT. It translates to CASNSGGSSYNSPLHF.

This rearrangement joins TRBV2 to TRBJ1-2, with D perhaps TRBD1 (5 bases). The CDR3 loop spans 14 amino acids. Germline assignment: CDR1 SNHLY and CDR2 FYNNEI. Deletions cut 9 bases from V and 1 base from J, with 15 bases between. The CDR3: CASSSRGVNYGYTF. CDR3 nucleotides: TGTGCCAGTTCCTCCAGAGGGGTTAACTATGGCTACACCTTC.

The CDR3 nucleotides are TGCAGTGCTAGTAGGGACAGGTCTTACCTCCACTTT. Translated, it gives CSASRDRSYLHF. The chain is built from TRBV20-1 and TRBJ1-6; 8 bases map to TRBD1. The germline V gene has CDR1 DFQATT and CDR2 SNEGSKA (reference sequence). The CDR3 spans 12 residues. The V gene end was trimmed by 3 bases and the J gene end by 15 bases; junction bases not matched to a gene: 7.

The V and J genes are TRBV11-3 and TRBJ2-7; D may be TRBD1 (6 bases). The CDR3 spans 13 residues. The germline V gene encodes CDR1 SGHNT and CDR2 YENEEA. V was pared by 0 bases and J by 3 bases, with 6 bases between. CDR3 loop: CASSLEDSYEQYF. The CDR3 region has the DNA TGTGCCAGCAGCTTAGAGGACAGCTACGAGCAGTACTTC.

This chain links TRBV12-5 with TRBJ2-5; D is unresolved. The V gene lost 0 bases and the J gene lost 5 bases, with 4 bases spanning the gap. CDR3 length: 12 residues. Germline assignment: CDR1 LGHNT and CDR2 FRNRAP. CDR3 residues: CASGLVRETQYF. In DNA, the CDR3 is TGTGCTAGTGGTTTGGTACGGGAGACCCAGTACTTC.

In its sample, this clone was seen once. In nucleotides, the CDR3 is TGTGCCAGCAGCCAAGGGGACAGCTCCTATAATTCACCCCTCCACTTT. Its protein is CASSQGDSSYNSPLHF. V and J are TRBV3-1 (or the pseudogene TRBV3-2) and TRBJ1-6, with 7 bases matching TRBD1. Germline V gene data show CDR1 as LGHDT and CDR2 as YNNKEL (reference sequence). The CDR3 is 16 amino acids. With V trimmed by 1 base and J by 0 bases, 0 bases remained unmatched.

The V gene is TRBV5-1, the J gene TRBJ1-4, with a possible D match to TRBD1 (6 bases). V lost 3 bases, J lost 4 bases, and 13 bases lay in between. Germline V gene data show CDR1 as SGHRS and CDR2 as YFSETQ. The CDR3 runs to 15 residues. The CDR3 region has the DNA TGCGCCAGCAGCTGGCTGGACAGCCTTAATGAAAAACTGTTTTTT. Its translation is CASSWLDSLNEKLFF. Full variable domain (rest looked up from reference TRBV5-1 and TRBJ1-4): KAGVTQTPRYLIKTRGQQVTLSCSPISGHRSVSWYQQTPGQGLQFLFEYFSETQRNKGNFPGRFSGRQFSNSRSEMNVSTLELGDSALYLCASSWLDSLNEKLFFGSGTQLSVL.

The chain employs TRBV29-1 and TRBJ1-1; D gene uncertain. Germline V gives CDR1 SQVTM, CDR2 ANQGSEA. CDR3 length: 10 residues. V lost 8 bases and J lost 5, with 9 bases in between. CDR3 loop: CSSRETEAFF. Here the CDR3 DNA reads TGCAGCTCCCGGGAAACTGAAGCTTTCTTT.

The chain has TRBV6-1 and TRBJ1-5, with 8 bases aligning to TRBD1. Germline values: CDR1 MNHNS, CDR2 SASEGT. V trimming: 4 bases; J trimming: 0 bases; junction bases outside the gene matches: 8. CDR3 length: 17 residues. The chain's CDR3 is CASSAWTGPYSNQPQHF. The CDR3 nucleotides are TGTGCCAGCAGTGCTTGGACAGGGCCGTATAGCAATCAGCCCCAGCATTTT.

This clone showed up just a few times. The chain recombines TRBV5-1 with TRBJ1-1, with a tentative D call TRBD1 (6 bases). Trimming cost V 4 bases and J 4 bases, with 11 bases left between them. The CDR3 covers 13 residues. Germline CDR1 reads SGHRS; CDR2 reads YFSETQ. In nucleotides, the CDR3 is TGCGCCAGCAGCAACAGGGTTGGCACTGAAGCTTTCTTT. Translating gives CASSNRVGTEAFF.

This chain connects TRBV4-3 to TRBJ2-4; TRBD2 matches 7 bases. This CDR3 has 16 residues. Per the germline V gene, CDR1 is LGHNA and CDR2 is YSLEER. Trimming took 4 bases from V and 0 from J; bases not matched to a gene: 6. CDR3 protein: CASSPRVAGAKNIQYF. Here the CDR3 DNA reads TGCGCCAGCAGCCCCCGGGTAGCGGGAGCCAAAAACATTCAGTACTTC.

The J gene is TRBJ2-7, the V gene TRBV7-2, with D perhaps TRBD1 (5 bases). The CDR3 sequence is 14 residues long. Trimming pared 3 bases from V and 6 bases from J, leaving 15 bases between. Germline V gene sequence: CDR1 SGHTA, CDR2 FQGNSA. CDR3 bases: TGTGCCAGCAGCTTGGGCCCTCAGGGTCTCGAGCAGTACTTC. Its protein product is CASSLGPQGLEQYF.

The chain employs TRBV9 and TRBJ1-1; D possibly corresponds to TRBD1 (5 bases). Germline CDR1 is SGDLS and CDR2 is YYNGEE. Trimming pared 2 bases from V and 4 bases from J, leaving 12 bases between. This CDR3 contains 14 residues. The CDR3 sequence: CASSVLGDSTEAFF. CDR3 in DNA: TGTGCCAGCAGCGTTTTAGGGGATTCCACTGAAGCTTTCTTT.

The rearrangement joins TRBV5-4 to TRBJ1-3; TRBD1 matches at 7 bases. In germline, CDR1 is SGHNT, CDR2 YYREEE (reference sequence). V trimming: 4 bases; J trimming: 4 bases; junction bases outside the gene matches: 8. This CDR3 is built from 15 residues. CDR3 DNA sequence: TGTGCCAGCAGCCCCGGACAGGCCTTAGGAAACACCATATATTTT. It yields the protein CASSPGQALGNTIYF.

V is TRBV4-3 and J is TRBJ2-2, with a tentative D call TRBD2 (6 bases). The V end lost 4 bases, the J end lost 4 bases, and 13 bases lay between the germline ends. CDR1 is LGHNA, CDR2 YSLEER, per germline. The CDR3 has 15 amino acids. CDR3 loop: CASSRASEATGELFF. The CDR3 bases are TGCGCCAGCAGCCGAGCTAGCGAGGCCACCGGGGAGCTGTTTTTT.